The next 26 T cell receptor beta chains were all read from a single sample in a study of blood T cell repertoires in COVID-19. Repertoires were generated with immunoSEQ multiplex PCR, while TCRdb's copy carries only in-frame clones and drops some. Altogether approximately 56,000 clones are present, approximately 83% being singletons, with the ten largest covering 6.9%. Sequences were obtained from peripheral blood. These receptors all come from a man aged 70 or older with active COVID-19.

The chain is built from TRBV27 and TRBJ1-5; D might be TRBD1 (6 bases). Trimming left V 4 bases short and J 5 bases short, with 12 bases between. Germline CDR1 and CDR2: MNHEY and SMNVEV (reference sequence). There are 14 residues in the CDR3. CDR3 residues: CASSSGTRHQPQHF. CDR3 bases: TGTGCCAGCAGTTCCGGGACAAGACATCAGCCCCAGCATTTT.

The gene calls are TRBV7-6 and TRBJ2-2; 10 bases map to TRBD2. With V trimmed by 6 bases and J by 4 bases, 8 bases remained unmatched. The CDR3 runs to 16 residues. Germline assignment: CDR1 SGHVS and CDR2 FNYEAQ. The chain's CDR3 is CASRAAGGIGTGELFF. Written as DNA, the CDR3 is TGTGCCAGCAGGGCAGCGGGGGGGATCGGCACCGGGGAGCTGTTTTTT. Full variable domain (remainder filled in from reference TRBV7-6 and TRBJ2-2): GAGVSQSPRYKVTKRGQDVALRCDPISGHVSLYWYRQALGQGPEFLTYFNYEAQQDKSGLPNDRFSAERPEGSISTLTIQRTEQRDSAMYRCASRAAGGIGTGELFFGEGSRLTVL.

The chain has TRBV28 and TRBJ2-2; D may be TRBD2 (7 bases). Germline V CDR1 and CDR2: MDHEN, SYDVKM. The CDR3 has 15 amino acids. The V end was cut by 1 base, the J end by 7 bases, with 13 bases between. CDR3 amino acids: CASSLLGGADGELFF. DNA of the CDR3: TGTGCCAGCAGTTTATTGGGGGGGGCTGACGGGGAGCTGTTTTTT.

The V gene is TRBV7-8, the J gene TRBJ2-7, with D possibly matching TRBD1 (5 bases). V was shortened by 5 bases and J by 1 base, with 6 bases between the two germline ends. This CDR3 is 12 amino acids long. Germline-derived CDR1 and CDR2 are SGHVS and FQNEAQ. DNA of the CDR3: TGTGCCAGCAGCAGGGGATCCTACGAGCAGTACTTC. It yields the protein CASSRGSYEQYF.

The rearrangement uses TRBV4-1 and TRBJ2-5, with 11 bases that match TRBD1. The CDR3 length is 16 residues. The trim removed 0 bases at V and 5 bases at J, leaving 5 bases unmatched. The germline gives CDR1 MGHRA, CDR2 YSYEKL. This chain's CDR3 is CASSQDGTGGRETQYF. CDR3 nucleotides: TGCGCCAGCAGCCAAGATGGGACAGGGGGGAGGGAGACCCAGTACTTC.

This chain joins TRBV25-1 and TRBJ2-7; maybe TRBD2 (5 bases). This CDR3 is built from 15 residues. Trimming removed 4 bases from V and 2 bases from J, with 15 bases in between. Germline values: CDR1 MGHDK, CDR2 SYGVNS. The CDR3 is CASSGGGGSPYEQYF. As DNA, the CDR3 is TGTGCCAGCAGTGGGGGTGGCGGGTCGCCCTACGAGCAGTACTTC.

The table lists this clone with a few counts. The chain employs TRBV7-2 and TRBJ1-5, with 11 nucleotides matching TRBD1. V shed 5 bases and J 10 bases; nucleotides not matched to a gene: 10. Germline lookup yields CDR1 SGHTA and CDR2 FQGNSA. This CDR3 contains 15 residues. In DNA, the CDR3 is TGTGCCAGCAGCGGATTGGGACAGGGGGGGACCCCCCAGCATTTT. Residues: CASSGLGQGGTPQHF.

The chain combines TRBV2 with TRBJ1-6, with 7 bases identical to TRBD1. This CDR3 is 14 amino acids long. The junction had 7 bases not matched to a gene; V was cut back by 7 bases and J by 7 bases. Per the germline V gene, CDR1 is SNHLY and CDR2 is FYNNEI. Here the CDR3 reads CASKGDSQNSPLHF. CDR3 DNA: TGTGCCAGCAAGGGGGACAGTCAGAATTCACCCCTCCACTTT.

The V and J genes are TRBV9 and TRBJ1-5; 12 bases match TRBD1. This CDR3 has 16 amino acids. Per germline, CDR1 SGDLS and CDR2 YYNGEE. The junction had 6 bases not matched to a gene; V was cut back by 2 bases and J by 6 bases. CDR3 sequence: CASSVGDRGLGQPQHF. The DNA for the CDR3 is TGTGCCAGCAGCGTCGGGGACAGGGGGCTCGGTCAGCCCCAGCATTTT.

The chain combines TRBV11-2 with TRBJ2-3; 10 nucleotides match TRBD1. This CDR3 has 15 residues. From germline, CDR1 is SGHAT and CDR2 FQNNGV. V was clipped by 3 bases and J by 3 bases; unmatched bases: 3. CDR3 sequence (DNA): TGTGCCAGCAGCTTCCGGGACAGGGGAACAGATACGCAGTATTTT. This encodes CASSFRDRGTDTQYF. Full variable domain (remainder filled in from reference TRBV11-2 and TRBJ2-3): EAGVAQSPRYKIIEKRQSVAFWCNPISGHATLYWYQQILGQGPKLLIQFQNNGVVDDSQLPKDRFSAERLKGVDSTLKIQPAKLEDSAVYLCASSFRDRGTDTQYFGPGTRLTVL.

This chain links TRBV5-4 with TRBJ1-1, with TRBD1 matching 7 bases. V trimming: 4 bases; J trimming: 1 base; junction bases outside the gene matches: 4. CDR1 is SGHNT, CDR2 YYREEE, per germline (reference sequence). This CDR3 comprises 14 residues. In nucleotides, the CDR3 is TGTGCCAGCAGCGCGAGGGGGCCGAACACTGAAGCTTTCTTT. It yields the protein CASSARGPNTEAFF.

V and J are TRBV6-1 and TRBJ2-7, with D possibly matching TRBD1 (6 bases). The CDR3 loop spans 18 amino acids. The germline V gene encodes CDR1 MNHNS and CDR2 SASEGT. V was trimmed by 3 bases and J by 0 bases, leaving 21 bases between them. The CDR3 DNA is TGTGCCAGCAGTGATACGCTTCCGTGGACAGAGAGCTCCTACGAGCAGTACTTC. Translating gives CASSDTLPWTESSYEQYF.

This sequence joins TRBV9 and TRBJ2-1, with TRBD1 identical over 8 bases. Germline values: CDR1 SGDLS, CDR2 YYNGEE. The CDR3 is 15 amino acids. With 4 bases clipped from V and 2 bases from J, the junction kept 5 bases outside the gene matches. The CDR3 protein is CASSIGQGTYNEQFF. The CDR3, as DNA: TGTGCCAGCAGCATTGGACAGGGCACCTACAATGAGCAGTTCTTC.

CDR3 coding DNA: TGTGCCAGCAGCCTTAGAGGGAATCAGCCCCAGCATTTT. It translates to CASSLRGNQPQHF. The chain couples TRBV7-2 to TRBJ1-5; D is unresolved. CDR1 and CDR2 from the germline V gene are SGHTA and FQGNSA. V lost 5 bases and J lost 4, with 9 bases in between. The CDR3 consists of 13 residues. Full variable domain (missing parts from reference TRBV7-2 and TRBJ1-5): GAGVSQSPSNKVTEKGKDVELRCDPISGHTALYWYRQSLGQGLEFLIYFQGNSAPDKSGLPSDRFSAERTGGSVSTLTIQRTQQEDSAVYLCASSLRGNQPQHFGDGTRLSIL.

This clone was detected a few times. The V call is TRBV6-1, the J call TRBJ1-1; perhaps TRBD1 as D (6 bases). Germline values: CDR1 MNHNS, CDR2 SASEGT. This CDR3 is built from 14 residues. The V end was cut by 3 bases, the J end by 6 bases, with 14 bases between. CDR3 coding DNA: TGTGCCAGCAGTGAGGGGGCAGCTTCTTCTGAAGCTTTCTTT. It codes for CASSEGAASSEAFF.

V gene TRBV10-1 combines with J gene TRBJ1-2; 8 nucleotides match TRBD1. The V segment lost 6 bases and the J segment 0 bases; nucleotides outside the gene matches: 12. Germline CDR1 is WNHNN and CDR2 is SYGVQD (reference sequence). The length of the CDR3 is 17 residues. The CDR3 spells CASRSDRAKRTNYGYTF. The CDR3 region has the DNA TGCGCCAGCAGGTCGGACAGGGCTAAACGGACTAACTATGGCTACACCTTC.

This clone was detected once. The chain has TRBV19 and TRBJ1-6; the match to TRBD1 covers 8 bases. V shed 3 bases, J shed 4 bases, and the junction held 8 bases outside the gene matches. The CDR3 totals 17 residues. CDR1 is LNHDA, CDR2 SQIVND, per germline (reference sequence). CDR3 nucleotide sequence: TGTGCCAGTAGTATCGACCCAGGGGGCTGGTATAATTCACCCCTCCACTTT. This sequence encodes CASSIDPGGWYNSPLHF.

The chain has TRBV5-5 and TRBJ2-1; the D gene is possibly TRBD2 (6 bases). Deletions cut 2 bases from V and 1 base from J, with 10 bases between. From germline, CDR1 is SGHKS and CDR2 YYEKEE (reference sequence). The length of the CDR3 is 15 residues. CDR3 sequence: CASSFLGTSYNEQFF. The CDR3 region has the DNA TGTGCCAGCAGCTTTCTTGGGACTTCCTACAATGAGCAGTTCTTC.

A few counts support this clone. V and J are TRBV6-5 and TRBJ1-5; no clear D. V shed 8 bases and J shed 4 bases, with 18 bases lying between them. The CDR3 has 15 amino acids. In germline, CDR1 is MNHEY, CDR2 SVGAGI. This chain's CDR3 is CASPLRCRYNQPQHF. CDR3 bases: TGTGCCAGCCCGCTTAGGTGCAGGTATAATCAGCCCCAGCATTTT.

The rearrangement uses TRBV5-4 and TRBJ2-2, with 8 bases lining up with TRBD2. V lost 0 bases and J lost 4; bases outside the gene matches: 8. Per the germline V gene, CDR1 is SGHNT and CDR2 is YYREEE (reference sequence). CDR3 size: 17 residues. The CDR3 loop is CASSLAGTSGLTGELFF. CDR3 sequence (DNA): TGTGCCAGCAGCTTGGCCGGTACTAGCGGTCTCACCGGGGAGCTGTTTTTT.

V gene TRBV5-1 combines with J gene TRBJ1-6; the D gene is possibly TRBD1 (6 bases). Germline V gene data show CDR1 as SGHRS and CDR2 as YFSETQ. This CDR3 contains 15 residues. The V gene lost 2 bases and the J gene lost 5 bases, with 11 bases spanning the gap. As DNA, the CDR3 is TGCGCCAGCAGCTTAATGACAGGTGATAATTCACCCCTCCACTTT. Its protein is CASSLMTGDNSPLHF.

CDR3 region: CASSLAQATYNEQFF. The CDR3 nucleotides are TGTGCCAGCAGCTTGGCCCAGGCAACCTACAATGAGCAGTTCTTC. The chain employs TRBV5-5 and TRBJ2-1, with D hard to call. Trimming removed 0 bases at V and 2 bases at J, with 9 bases between. CDR3 length: 15 residues. Germline CDR1 SGHKS, CDR2 YYEKEE (reference sequence).

The V and J genes are TRBV9 and TRBJ2-5; possible D gene TRBD2, 6 bases. CDR1 is SGDLS, CDR2 YYNGEE, per germline. The CDR3 spans 16 residues. Trimming pared 0 bases from V and 2 bases from J, leaving 14 bases between. The CDR3 reads CASSVVGTARQETQYF. For the CDR3, the DNA is TGTGCCAGCAGCGTAGTTGGGACTGCACGTCAAGAGACCCAGTACTTC. The full variable domain, completed using reference TRBV9 and TRBJ2-5, is DSGVTQTPKHLITATGQRVTLRCSPRSGDLSVYWYQQSLDQGLQFLIQYYNGEERAKGNILERFSAQQFPDLHSELNLSSLELGDSALYFCASSVVGTARQETQYFGPGTRLLVL.

J is TRBJ1-5 and V is TRBV19, with D unresolved. The V gene lost 4 bases and the J gene lost 2 bases, with 9 bases spanning the gap. Germline CDR1 LNHDA, CDR2 SQIVND (reference sequence). The CDR3 is 14 residues long. The CDR3 region is CASSNRERNQPQHF. CDR3 bases: TGTGCCAGTAGTAATCGGGAACGCAATCAGCCCCAGCATTTT.

This sequence joins TRBV28 and TRBJ1-4; TRBD1 agrees at 9 bases. CDR3 length: 15 amino acids. Germline CDR1 MDHEN, CDR2 SYDVKM. V trimming: 4 bases; J trimming: 4 bases; junction bases outside the gene matches: 4. The CDR3: CASSSTGGVNEKLFF. In DNA form, the CDR3 reads TGTGCCAGCAGTTCTACAGGGGGCGTTAATGAAAAACTGTTTTTT.

The chain uses TRBV10-3 and TRBJ1-1; 9 positions agree with TRBD1. The CDR3 covers 15 residues. Germline values: CDR1 ENHRY, CDR2 SYGVKD. The V segment lost 0 bases and the J segment 9 bases; nucleotides outside the gene matches: 8. The CDR3 spells CAISESTGQGPQAFF. In DNA, the CDR3 is TGTGCCATCAGTGAGTCAACGGGACAGGGTCCCCAAGCTTTCTTT.